This entry is about one T cell receptor beta chain. TCRdb passed the RT-PCR reads through MiXCR, listing each CDR3 protein once. The sample lists some 880,000 distinct CDR3 sequences, more than 15% occurring once. This sample was taken from a study of patients and donors after allogeneic stem cell transplantation. This CDR3 has 15 residues. Trimming cost V 0 bases and J 1 base, with 11 bases left between them. Germline CDR1 SGHRS, CDR2 YFSETQ. The chain is built from TRBV5-1 and TRBJ2-7; maybe TRBD1 (5 bases). The sample consisted of blood, either unsorted or a sorted T cell fraction (not recorded which). This clonotype was obtained from a human donor who was either an allogeneic HSCT recipient or a stem cell or donor lymphocyte infusion donor (not recorded which). It is not recorded whose cells these are; they may come from a transplant donor. The CDR3 here is CASSLVISGSYEQYF. CDR3 nucleotide sequence: TGCGCCAGCAGCTTGGTCATTTCAGGGTCCTACGAGCAGTACTTC. Using reference TRBV5-1 and TRBJ2-7 for the parts outside the CDR3, the full variable domain is KAGVTQTPRYLIKTRGQQVTLSCSPISGHRSVSWYQQTPGQGLQFLFEYFSETQRNKGNFPGRFSGRQFSNSRSEMNVSTLELGDSALYLCASSLVISGSYEQYFGPGTRLTVT.